This T cell receptor (beta chain) derives from a study of STAT5B mutations in CD4+ large granular lymphocyte leukemia. Controls came from buffy coats of healthy blood donors. With regard to this clone: As yet, its antigen is unknown.

This table comes from immunoSEQ multiplex PCR, and its TCRdb copy is limited to in-frame clones, with some not included. Altogether around 20,000 clones are present, 78% being singletons, with the ten largest covering 0.4% to 0.45%. Study-level findings and limits: Data were not HLA-matched across samples. TRBV06-family usage was enriched in top patient clones (8/27) versus controls (2/35). No patients shared main leukemic clonotypes, though 25% to 30% appeared at low frequency elsewhere.

Germline assignment: CDR1 SGHDT and CDR2 YYEEEE. This CDR3 has 14 amino acids. Trimming shortened V by 0 bases and J by 0 bases, and 6 bases separated the two germline ends. The sequence was obtained from a human donor in good health. Sample: CD4+ T cells from blood buffy coats. J is TRBJ1-2 and V is TRBV5-6; D not certain. DNA of the CDR3: TGTGCCAGCAGCTTGGCGGAAACTAACTATGGCTACACCTTC. Amino acid sequence: CASSLAETNYGYTF.